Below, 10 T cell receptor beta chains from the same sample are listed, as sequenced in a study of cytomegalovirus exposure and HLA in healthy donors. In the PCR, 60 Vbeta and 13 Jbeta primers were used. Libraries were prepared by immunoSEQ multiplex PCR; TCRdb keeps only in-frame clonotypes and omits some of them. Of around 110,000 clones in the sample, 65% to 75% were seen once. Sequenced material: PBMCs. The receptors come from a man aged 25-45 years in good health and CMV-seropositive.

CDR3 sequence reads: CASSLRGGAGELFF. The CDR3 bases are TGCGCCAGCAGCCTACGGGGGGGGGCCGGGGAGCTGTTTTTT. The rearrangement joins TRBV4-1 to TRBJ2-2; 8 bases are a match to TRBD2. CDR1 and CDR2 from the germline V gene are MGHRA and YSYEKL. This CDR3 contains 14 residues. The ends lost 4 bases at V and 6 bases at J; junction bases unmatched: 4.

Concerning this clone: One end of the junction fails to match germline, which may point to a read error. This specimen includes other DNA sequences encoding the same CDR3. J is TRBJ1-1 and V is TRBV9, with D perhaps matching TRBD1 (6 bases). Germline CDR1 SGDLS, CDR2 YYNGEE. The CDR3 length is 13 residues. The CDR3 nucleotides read TGTGCCAGCAGCGGCCAACAGGGCACTGAGGCTTTCTTT. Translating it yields CASSGQQGTEAFF.

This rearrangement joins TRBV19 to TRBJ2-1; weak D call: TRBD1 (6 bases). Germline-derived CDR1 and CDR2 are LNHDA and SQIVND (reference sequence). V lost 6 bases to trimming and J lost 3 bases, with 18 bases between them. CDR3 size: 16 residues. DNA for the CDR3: TGTGCCAGTAGGATCCGGGACACGGACTTCTACAATGAGCAGTTCTTC. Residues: CASRIRDTDFYNEQFF. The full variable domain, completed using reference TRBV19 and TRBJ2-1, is DGGITQSPKYLFRKEGQNVTLSCEQNLNHDAMYWYRQDPGQGLRLIYYSQIVNDFQKGDIAEGYSVSREKKESFPLTVTSAQKNPTAFYLCASRIRDTDFYNEQFFGPGTRLTVL.

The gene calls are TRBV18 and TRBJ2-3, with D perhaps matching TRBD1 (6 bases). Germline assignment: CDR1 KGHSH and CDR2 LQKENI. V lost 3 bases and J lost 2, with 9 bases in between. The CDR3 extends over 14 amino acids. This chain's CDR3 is CASSPDRNTDTQYF. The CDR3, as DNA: TGTGCCAGCTCACCGGACAGAAACACAGATACGCAGTATTTT.

This CDR3 reads CASSSSIQIPNYGYTF. CDR3 nucleotides: TGTGCCAGCAGTTCCAGTATCCAAATCCCTAACTATGGCTACACCTTC. The V call is TRBV6-5, the J call TRBJ1-2; no clear D. The CDR3 is 16 amino acids. Trimming cost V 4 bases and J 0 bases, with 15 bases left between them. In germline, CDR1 is MNHEY, CDR2 SVGAGI.

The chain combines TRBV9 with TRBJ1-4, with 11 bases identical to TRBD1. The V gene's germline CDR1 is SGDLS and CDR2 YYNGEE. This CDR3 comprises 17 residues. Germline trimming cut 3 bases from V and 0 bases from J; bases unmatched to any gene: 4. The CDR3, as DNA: TGTGCCAGCAGCGGAGGACAGGGGGCCCCAACTAATGAAAAACTGTTTTTT. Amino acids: CASSGGQGAPTNEKLFF.

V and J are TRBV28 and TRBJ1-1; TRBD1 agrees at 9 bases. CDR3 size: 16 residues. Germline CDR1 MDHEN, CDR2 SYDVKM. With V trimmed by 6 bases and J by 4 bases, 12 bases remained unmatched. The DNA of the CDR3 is TGTGCCAGCAGCCCTGGGGGCCGGACAGGGGCCACTGAAGCTTTCTTT. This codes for CASSPGGRTGATEAFF.

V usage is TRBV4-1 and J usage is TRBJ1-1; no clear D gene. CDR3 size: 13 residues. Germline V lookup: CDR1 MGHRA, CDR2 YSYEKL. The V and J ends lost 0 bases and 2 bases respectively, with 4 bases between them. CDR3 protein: CASSQDLNTEAFF. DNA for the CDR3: TGCGCCAGCAGCCAAGATCTAAACACTGAAGCTTTCTTT.

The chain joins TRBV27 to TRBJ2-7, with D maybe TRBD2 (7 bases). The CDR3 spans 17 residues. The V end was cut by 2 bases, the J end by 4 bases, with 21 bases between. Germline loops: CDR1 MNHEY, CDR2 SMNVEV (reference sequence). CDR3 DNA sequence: TGTGCCAGCAGTTTAAGGGGGGGACGGGGCAGGGAATACGAGCAGTACTTC. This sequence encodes CASSLRGGRGREYEQYF.

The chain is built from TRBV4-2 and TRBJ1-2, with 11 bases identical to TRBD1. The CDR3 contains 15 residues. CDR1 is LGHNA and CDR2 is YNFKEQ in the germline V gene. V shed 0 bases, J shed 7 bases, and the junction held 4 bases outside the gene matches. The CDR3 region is CASSQERDRGFGYTF. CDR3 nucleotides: TGTGCCAGCAGCCAAGAGAGGGACAGGGGGTTTGGCTACACCTTC.